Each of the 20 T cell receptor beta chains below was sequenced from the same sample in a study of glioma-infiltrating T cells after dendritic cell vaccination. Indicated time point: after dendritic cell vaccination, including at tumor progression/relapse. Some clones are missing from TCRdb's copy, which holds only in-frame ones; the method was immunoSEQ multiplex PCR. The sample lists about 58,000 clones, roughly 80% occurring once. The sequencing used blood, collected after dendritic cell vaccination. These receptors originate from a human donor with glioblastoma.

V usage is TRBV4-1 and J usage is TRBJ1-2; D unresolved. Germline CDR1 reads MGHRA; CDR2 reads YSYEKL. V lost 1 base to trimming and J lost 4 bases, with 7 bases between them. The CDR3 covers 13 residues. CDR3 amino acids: CASSQGYGYGYTF. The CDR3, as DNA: TGCGCCAGCAGCCAAGGTTACGGCTATGGCTACACCTTC.

CDR3 amino acids: CASSYRTGVGSTEAFF. The CDR3 DNA follows: TGTGCCAGCAGTTACCGGACAGGGGTGGGGAGCACTGAAGCTTTCTTT. V usage is TRBV6-5 and J usage is TRBJ1-1; TRBD1 matches 9 bases. Germline loops: CDR1 MNHEY, CDR2 SVGAGI. The CDR3 sequence is 16 residues long. The V and J ends lost 2 bases and 4 bases, in that order; junction bases with no gene match: 8.

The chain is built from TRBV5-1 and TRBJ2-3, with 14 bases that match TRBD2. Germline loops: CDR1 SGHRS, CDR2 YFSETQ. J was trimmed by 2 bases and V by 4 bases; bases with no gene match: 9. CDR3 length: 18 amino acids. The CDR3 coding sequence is TGCGCCAGCAGCCAAGGGACTAGCGGGGGTTCAATCACAGATACGCAGTATTTT. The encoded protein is CASSQGTSGGSITDTQYF. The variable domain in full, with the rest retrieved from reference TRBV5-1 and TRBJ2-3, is KAGVTQTPRYLIKTRGQQVTLSCSPISGHRSVSWYQQTPGQGLQFLFEYFSETQRNKGNFPGRFSGRQFSNSRSEMNVSTLELGDSALYLCASSQGTSGGSITDTQYFGPGTRLTVL.

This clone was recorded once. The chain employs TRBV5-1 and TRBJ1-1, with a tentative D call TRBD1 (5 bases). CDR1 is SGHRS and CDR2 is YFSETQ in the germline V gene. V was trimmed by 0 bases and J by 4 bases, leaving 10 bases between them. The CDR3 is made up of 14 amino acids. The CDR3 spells CASSLEAGTTEAFF. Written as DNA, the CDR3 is TGCGCCAGCAGCTTGGAAGCGGGGACCACTGAAGCTTTCTTT.

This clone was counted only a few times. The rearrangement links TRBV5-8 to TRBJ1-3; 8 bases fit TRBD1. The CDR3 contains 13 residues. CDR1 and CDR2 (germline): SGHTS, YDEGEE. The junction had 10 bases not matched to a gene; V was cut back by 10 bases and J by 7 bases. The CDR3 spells CAGPGQATNTIYF. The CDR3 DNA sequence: TGTGCCGGACCGGGACAGGCAACCAACACCATATATTTT.

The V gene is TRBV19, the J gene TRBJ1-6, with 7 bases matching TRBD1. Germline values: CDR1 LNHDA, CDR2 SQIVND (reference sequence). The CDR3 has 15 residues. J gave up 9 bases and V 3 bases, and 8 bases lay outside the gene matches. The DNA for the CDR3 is TGTGCCAGTAGTATCGTAGAACAGGGGACTTCACCCCTCCACTTT. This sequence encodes CASSIVEQGTSPLHF.

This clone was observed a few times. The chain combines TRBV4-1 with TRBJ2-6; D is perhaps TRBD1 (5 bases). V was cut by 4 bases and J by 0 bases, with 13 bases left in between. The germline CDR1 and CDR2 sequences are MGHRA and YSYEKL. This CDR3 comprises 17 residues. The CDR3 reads CASSLAGWGSGANVLTF. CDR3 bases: TGCGCCAGCAGCCTAGCAGGGTGGGGCTCTGGGGCCAACGTCCTGACTTTC.

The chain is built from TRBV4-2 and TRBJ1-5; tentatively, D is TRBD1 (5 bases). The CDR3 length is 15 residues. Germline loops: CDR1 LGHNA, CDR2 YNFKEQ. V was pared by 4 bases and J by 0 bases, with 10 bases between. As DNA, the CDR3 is TGTGCCAGCAGCCCCGGCGGGGCTAGCAATCAGCCCCAGCATTTT. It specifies CASSPGGASNQPQHF.

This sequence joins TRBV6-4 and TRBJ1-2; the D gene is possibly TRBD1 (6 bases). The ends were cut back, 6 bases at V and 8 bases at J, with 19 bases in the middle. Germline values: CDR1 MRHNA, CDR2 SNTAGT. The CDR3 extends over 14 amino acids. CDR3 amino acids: CASSDGGVSKGYTF. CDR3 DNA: TGTGCCAGCAGCGACGGGGGCGTTTCTAAGGGCTACACCTTC.

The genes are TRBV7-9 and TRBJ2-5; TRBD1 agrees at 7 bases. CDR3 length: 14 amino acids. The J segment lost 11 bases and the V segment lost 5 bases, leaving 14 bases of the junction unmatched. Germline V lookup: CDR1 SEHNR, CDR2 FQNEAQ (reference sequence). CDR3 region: CASSPPGGPSEQYF. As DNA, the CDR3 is TGTGCCAGCAGCCCACCAGGGGGACCTTCGGAGCAGTACTTC. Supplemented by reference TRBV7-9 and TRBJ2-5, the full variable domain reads DTGVSQNPRHKITKRGQNVTFRCDPISEHNRLYWYRQTLGQGPEFLTYFQNEAQLEKSRLLSDRFSAERPKGSFSTLEIQRTEQGDSAMYLCASSPPGGPSEQYFGPGTRLLVL.

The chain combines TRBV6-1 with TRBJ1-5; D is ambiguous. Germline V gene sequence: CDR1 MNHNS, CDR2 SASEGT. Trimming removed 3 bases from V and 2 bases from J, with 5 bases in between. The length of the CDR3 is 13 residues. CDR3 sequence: CASSDTGNQPQHF. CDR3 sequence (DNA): TGTGCCAGCAGTGATACGGGCAATCAGCCCCAGCATTTT.

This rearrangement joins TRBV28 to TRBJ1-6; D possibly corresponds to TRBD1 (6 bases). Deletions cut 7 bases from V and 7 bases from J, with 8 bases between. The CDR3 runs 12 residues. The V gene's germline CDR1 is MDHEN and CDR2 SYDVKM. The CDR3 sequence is CASKGQNSPLHF. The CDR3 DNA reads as TGTGCCAGCAAAGGACAGAATTCACCCCTCCACTTT.

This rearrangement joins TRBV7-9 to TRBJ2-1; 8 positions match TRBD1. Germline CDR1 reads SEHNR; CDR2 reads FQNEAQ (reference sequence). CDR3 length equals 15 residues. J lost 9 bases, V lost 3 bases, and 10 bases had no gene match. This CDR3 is CASSFHRGIPAEQFF. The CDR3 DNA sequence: TGTGCCAGCAGCTTCCACAGGGGGATTCCCGCTGAGCAGTTCTTC.

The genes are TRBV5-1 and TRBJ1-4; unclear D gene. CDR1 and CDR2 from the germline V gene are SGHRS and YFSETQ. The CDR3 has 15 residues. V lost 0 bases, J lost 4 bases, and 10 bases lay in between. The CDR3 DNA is TGCGCCAGCAGCTTGGAAAGAGGACTTAATGAAAAACTGTTTTTT. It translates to CASSLERGLNEKLFF.

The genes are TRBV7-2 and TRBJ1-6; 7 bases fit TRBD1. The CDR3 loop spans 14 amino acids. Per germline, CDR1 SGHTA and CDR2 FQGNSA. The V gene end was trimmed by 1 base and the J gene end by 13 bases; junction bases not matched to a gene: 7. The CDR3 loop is CASSLEGGLYPLHF. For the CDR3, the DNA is TGTGCCAGCAGCTTAGAAGGGGGCCTATACCCCCTCCACTTT.

In nucleotides, the CDR3 is TGTGCCAGCAGCGATTTCCGGACAGGGAACACTGAAGCTTTCTTT. Protein: CASSDFRTGNTEAFF. The chain is built from TRBV7-9 and TRBJ1-1, with 7 bases that match TRBD1. Germline loops: CDR1 SEHNR, CDR2 FQNEAQ (reference sequence). This CDR3 has 15 residues. V shed 5 bases, J shed 1 base, and the junction held 7 bases outside the gene matches.

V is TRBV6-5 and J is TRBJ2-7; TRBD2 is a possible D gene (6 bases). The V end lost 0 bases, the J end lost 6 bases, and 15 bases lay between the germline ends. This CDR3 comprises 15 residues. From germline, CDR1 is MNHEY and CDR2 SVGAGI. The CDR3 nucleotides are TGTGCCAGCAGTTACTCTGTCAGGGCGCGGGGCGAGCAGTACTTC. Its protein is CASSYSVRARGEQYF.

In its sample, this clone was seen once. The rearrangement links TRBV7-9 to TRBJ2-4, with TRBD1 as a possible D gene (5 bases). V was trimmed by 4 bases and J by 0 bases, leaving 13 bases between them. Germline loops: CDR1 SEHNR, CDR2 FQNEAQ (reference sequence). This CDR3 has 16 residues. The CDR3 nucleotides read TGTGCCAGCAGCTCCCGACAGTTACTAGCCAAAAACATTCAGTACTTC. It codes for CASSSRQLLAKNIQYF.

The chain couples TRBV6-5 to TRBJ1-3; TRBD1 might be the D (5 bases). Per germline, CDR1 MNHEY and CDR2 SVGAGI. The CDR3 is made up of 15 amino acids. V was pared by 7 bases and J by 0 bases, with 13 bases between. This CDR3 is CASTPQGNSGNTIYF. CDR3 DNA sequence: TGTGCCAGCACCCCGCAGGGTAACTCTGGAAACACCATATATTTT.

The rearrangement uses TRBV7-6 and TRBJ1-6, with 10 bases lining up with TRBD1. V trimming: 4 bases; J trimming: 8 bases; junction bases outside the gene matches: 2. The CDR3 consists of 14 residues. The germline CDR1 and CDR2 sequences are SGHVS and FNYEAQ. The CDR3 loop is CASSSGQGDSPLHF. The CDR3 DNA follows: TGTGCCAGCAGCTCTGGACAGGGGGATTCACCCCTCCACTTT.